The subject of this entry is one TCR beta chain. This entry belongs to a study of T cell changes during pregnancy in multiple sclerosis. Trimming cost V 8 bases and J 3 bases; bases outside gene matches: 10. The CDR3 consists of 14 residues. Germline CDR1 is MNHEY and CDR2 is SMNVEV (reference sequence). Sequenced by immunoSEQ multiplex PCR; TCRdb stores in-frame clones only, minus some. The sample contains approximately 90,000 clones, 90% to 95% of which appear only once. The sample here was peripheral blood, taken after pregnancy. This clonotype was sampled from a female donor in good health, enrolled as a control in a pregnancy study. The rearrangement uses TRBV27 and TRBJ2-7; 7 bases are shared with TRBD2. Here the CDR3 DNA reads TGTGCCAGCGGGGGGGGAAGGGGAAACTACGAGCAGTACTTC. Residues: CASGGGRGNYEQYF.